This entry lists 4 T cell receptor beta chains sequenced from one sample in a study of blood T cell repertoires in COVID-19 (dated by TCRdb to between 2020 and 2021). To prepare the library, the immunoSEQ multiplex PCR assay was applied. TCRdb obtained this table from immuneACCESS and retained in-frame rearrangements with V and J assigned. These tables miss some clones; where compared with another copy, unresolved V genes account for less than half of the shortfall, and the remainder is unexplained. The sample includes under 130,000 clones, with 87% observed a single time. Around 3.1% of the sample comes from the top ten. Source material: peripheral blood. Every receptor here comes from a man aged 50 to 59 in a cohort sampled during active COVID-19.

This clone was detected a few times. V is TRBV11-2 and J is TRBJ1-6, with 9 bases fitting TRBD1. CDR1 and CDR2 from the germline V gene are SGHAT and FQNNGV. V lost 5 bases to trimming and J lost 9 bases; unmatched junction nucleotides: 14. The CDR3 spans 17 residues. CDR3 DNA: TGTGCCAGCAGCCGAGCCGGGACAGGGATTTTACGTTCACCCCTCCACTTT. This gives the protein CASSRAGTGILRSPLHF.

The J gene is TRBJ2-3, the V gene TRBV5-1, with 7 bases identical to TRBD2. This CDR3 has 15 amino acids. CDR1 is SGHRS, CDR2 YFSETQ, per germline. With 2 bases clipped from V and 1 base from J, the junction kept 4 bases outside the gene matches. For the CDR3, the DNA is TGCGCCAGCAGCTTAAACCTAGCGGGCACAGATACGCAGTATTTT. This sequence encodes CASSLNLAGTDTQYF.

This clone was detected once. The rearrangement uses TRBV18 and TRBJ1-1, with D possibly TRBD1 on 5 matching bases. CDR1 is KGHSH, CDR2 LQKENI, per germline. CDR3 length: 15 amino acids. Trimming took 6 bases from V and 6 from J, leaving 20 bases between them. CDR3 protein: CASSREGRASAEAFF. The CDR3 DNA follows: TGTGCCAGCTCCAGGGAGGGCAGGGCGAGCGCTGAAGCTTTCTTT.

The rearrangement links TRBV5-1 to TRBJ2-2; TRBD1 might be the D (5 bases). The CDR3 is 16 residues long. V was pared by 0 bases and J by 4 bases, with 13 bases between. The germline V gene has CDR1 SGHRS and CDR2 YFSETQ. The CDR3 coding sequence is TGCGCCAGCAGCTTGGGTGGGGCCTTCGGCACCGGGGAGCTGTTTTTT. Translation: CASSLGGAFGTGELFF.